Described below is a single T cell receptor (beta chain) sequence and its context. Only in-frame clones appear in the TCRdb table, and some are missing; sequencing was by immunoSEQ multiplex PCR. Of approximately 2.5 million clones listed, approximately 94% are singletons. Per germline, CDR1 MNHEY and CDR2 SVGAGI. The CDR3 extends over 15 amino acids. Trimming left V 5 bases short and J 0 bases short, with 11 bases between. The data were taken from a study of shared clonotypes between healthy human individuals. Recent acute infections and vaccinations were absent in the healthy HIV-negative adult donors.

The sequenced sample was naive CD4+ T cells sorted from blood. Subset denoted: CD45RA+ positively selected. J is TRBJ1-5 and V is TRBV6-5, with a tentative D call TRBD1 (6 bases). The sequence was collected from a man aged 18 to 30 in good health. CDR3 amino acids: CASSTNRDSNQPQHF. CDR3 coding DNA: TGTGCCAGCAGTACCAACAGGGATAGCAATCAGCCCCAGCATTTT.